This entry lists 4 T cell receptor beta chains sequenced from one sample in a study of cytomegalovirus exposure and HLA in healthy donors. The study ran its PCR with 60 Vbeta and 13 Jbeta primers. Profiling relied on immunoSEQ multiplex PCR, and the TCRdb table lists in-frame clones only, not all of them. The sample shows a few hundred thousand clones, about 74% of them seen only once. Sequenced sample: PBMCs. These receptor sequences come from a man aged 35-49 years in good health and CMV-seronegative.

V is TRBV5-1 and J is TRBJ2-3; no reliable D call. CDR1 is SGHRS, CDR2 YFSETQ, per germline. Trimming removed 1 base from V and 0 bases from J, with 6 bases in between. The CDR3 is made up of 14 amino acids. The CDR3 coding sequence is TGCGCCAGCAGCTTGACTTCTAGCACAGATACGCAGTATTTT. The encoded protein is CASSLTSSTDTQYF.

The chain couples TRBV15 to TRBJ1-5, with D hard to call. The CDR3 sequence is 15 residues long. Trimming took off 6 bases at V and 7 bases at J, with 19 bases between the two ends. Germline assignment: CDR1 LNHNV and CDR2 YYDKDF (reference sequence). CDR3 in amino acids: CATRQMDSIAQPQHF. CDR3 DNA sequence: TGTGCCACCAGACAGATGGACTCGATAGCCCAGCCCCAGCATTTT.

V usage is TRBV19 and J usage is TRBJ1-5; D is possibly TRBD1 (5 bases). Trimming removed 0 bases at V and 7 bases at J, with 13 bases between. The CDR3 contains 15 residues. Germline assignment: CDR1 LNHDA and CDR2 SQIVND (reference sequence). The chain's CDR3 is CASSIDGTGGQPQHF. The CDR3 DNA is TGTGCCAGTAGTATAGATGGCACAGGTGGACAGCCCCAGCATTTT.

The chain couples TRBV4-3 to TRBJ2-7, with D perhaps TRBD1 (5 bases). Germline V gives CDR1 LGHNA, CDR2 YSLEER. V lost 0 bases and J 5 bases, leaving 11 bases between the germline ends. The CDR3 covers 14 residues. The CDR3 sequence: CASSQDRGWNEQYF. The CDR3 DNA reads as TGCGCCAGCAGCCAAGATAGGGGTTGGAACGAGCAGTACTTC.